These 9 T cell receptor beta chains originate from one sample sequenced in a study of T cells in Graves' hyperthyroidism and ophthalmopathy. Template material for amplifying TCR beta CDR3 regions consisted of RNA transcripts. The TCR CDR3 was amplified in a first-round RT-PCR using the HTBI primer set. TCRdb re-derived calls from the multiplex PCR reads in MiXCR, one entry per CDR3 protein. The sample lists roughly 500,000 distinct CDR3 sequences; approximately 25% were seen once. Sequenced: blood. These receptors originate from a woman aged 30 to 39 with Graves' ophthalmopathy.

This clonotype was recorded many times. This rearrangement joins TRBV6-8 to TRBJ2-7; D perhaps matches TRBD1 (6 bases). The CDR3 runs 16 residues. Trimming took 5 bases from V and 5 from J, leaving 22 bases between them. The V gene's germline CDR1 is MNHGY and CDR2 SAAAGT. CDR3 region: CASSPGALRGSHEQYF. Here the CDR3 DNA reads TGTGCCAGCAGTCCCGGGGCTTTGAGGGGGTCCCACGAGCAGTACTTC.

This clonotype came up many times. The V call is TRBV27, the J call TRBJ2-7, with D possibly matching TRBD2 (5 bases). The germline V gene has CDR1 MNHEY and CDR2 SMNVEV (reference sequence). The V end was cut by 6 bases, the J end by 0 bases, with 18 bases between. The CDR3 is made up of 16 amino acids. As DNA, the CDR3 is TGTGCCAGCAGCTCACCGGGATTAAGTAGCTCCTACGAGCAGTACTTC. Protein product: CASSSPGLSSSYEQYF.

This clonotype was counted between two and nine times. The rearrangement joins TRBV15 to TRBJ2-7; D ambiguous. Trimming left V 1 base short and J 7 bases short, with 11 bases between. The CDR3 runs 13 residues. Germline CDR1 is LNHNV and CDR2 is YYDKDF (reference sequence). CDR3 sequence (DNA): TGTGCCACCAGCAGAGCTGAAATTCGGGAGCAGTACTTC. It encodes CATSRAEIREQYF.

About this clonotype: Being one base from a much bigger clone, this may be a read error. The J gene is TRBJ2-2, the V gene TRBV27; possibly TRBD1 or TRBD2 for D (5 bases each). The germline CDR1 and CDR2 sequences are MNHEY and SMNVEV (reference sequence). The CDR3 runs 15 residues. The germline V and J ends were trimmed by 5 bases and 4 bases, with 14 bases remaining between them. In DNA, the CDR3 is TGTGCCAGCAGTCCCAGGGAGATGGGCACCGGGGAGCTGTTTTTT. This codes for CASSPREMGTGELFF.

This clonotype was counted at least ten times. V gene TRBV6-1 combines with J gene TRBJ1-3; D unclear. Trimming cost V 1 base and J 4 bases, with 5 bases left between them. The CDR3 extends over 13 amino acids. Germline V gene sequence: CDR1 MNHNS, CDR2 SASEGT. The CDR3 bases are TGTGCCAGCAGTGAAGAAGACGGAAACACCATATATTTT. Encoded protein: CASSEEDGNTIYF.

The chain couples TRBV10-1 to TRBJ2-4; D gene unclear. Germline V gene sequence: CDR1 WNHNN, CDR2 SYGVQD (reference sequence). V lost 0 bases and J lost 0, with 6 bases in between. This CDR3 comprises 15 residues. CDR3: CASSESAVAKNIQYF. The CDR3 nucleotides read TGCGCCAGCAGTGAGTCTGCGGTAGCCAAAAACATTCAGTACTTC.

This chain joins TRBV20-1 and TRBJ2-7, with 10 bases matching TRBD2. The CDR3 sequence is 14 residues long. Germline V gene lookup returns CDR1 DFQATT and CDR2 SNEGSKA (reference sequence). J gave up 5 bases and V 5 bases, and 9 bases lay outside the gene matches. The CDR3 sequence is CSAPSGGGLHEQYF. CDR3 nucleotides: TGCAGTGCTCCGAGCGGGGGGGGTCTGCACGAGCAGTACTTC.

This clonotype was seen at least ten times. This chain connects TRBV2 to TRBJ1-1; D uncertain. The CDR3 extends over 14 amino acids. Per the germline V gene, CDR1 is SNHLY and CDR2 is FYNNEI. The V and J ends lost 3 bases and 0 bases respectively, with 8 bases between them. CDR3 residues: CASSDVAVNTEAFF. Written as DNA, the CDR3 is TGTGCCAGCAGTGATGTAGCAGTGAACACTGAAGCTTTCTTT. The full variable domain, with the rest looked up from reference TRBV2 and TRBJ1-1, is EPEVTQTPSHQVTQMGQEVILRCVPISNHLYFYWYRQILGQKVEFLVSFYNNEISEKSEIFDDQFSVERPDGSNFTLKIRSTKLEDSAMYFCASSDVAVNTEAFFGQGTRLTVV.

The table lists this clonotype with many counts. The chain has TRBV6-2 or TRBV6-3 and TRBJ2-2; maybe TRBD1 (5 bases). Germline assignment: CDR1 MNHEY and CDR2 SVGEGT. The CDR3 consists of 16 residues. The V end was cut by 5 bases, the J end by 3 bases, with 16 bases between. CDR3 in amino acids: CASSPRRQRYTGELFF. The CDR3 DNA reads TGTGCCAGCAGTCCCAGGAGACAGAGATACACCGGGGAGCTGTTTTTT.